This T cell receptor (beta chain) originates from a study of cytomegalovirus exposure and HLA in healthy donors. Whole-study context: The study placed less than 90% of its approximately 380 genotyped donors in the Caucasian-associated ancestry cluster. Findings of the study overall: The study recorded over 150 TCR beta chains that were cytomegalovirus-associated. Rare TCR sequences predominated, though certain public TCRs were found in many donors. Analyzed later, association rates of TCRs varied across HLA loci, with DRB1 most and HLA-C fewest.

This CDR3 has 15 amino acids. Germline-derived CDR1 and CDR2 are SNHLY and FYNNEI. A note on this clone: Its specificity is not known.

Primers for the PCR totalled 60 Vbeta and 13 Jbeta. TCRdb's copy holds only in-frame clones and misses some; the assay was immunoSEQ multiplex PCR. The sample comprises about 140,000 clones, 65% to 80% of which are singletons, and approximately 10% rests with the top ten. The rearrangement uses TRBV2 and TRBJ1-4, with TRBD1 identical over 8 bases. The source material was PBMCs. This clonotype originated in a woman between 50 and 59 years old in good health and CMV-seropositive. CDR3 coding DNA: TGTGCTACAGCCGCCCAGGGGGCCGGTAATGAAAAACTGTTTTTT. This gives the protein CATAAQGAGNEKLFF.